This T cell receptor beta chain was captured in a study of blood T cell repertoires in COVID-19. Study information: Sites in the United States, Italy and Spain provided acute and convalescent COVID-19 samples. The cDNA or gDNA used as material had been derived from T cells, B-cell-depleted T cells, or PBMCs.

As processed by the authors: For nucleated cells, counts were estimated from reference gene primer amplification. Profiling relied on immunoSEQ multiplex PCR, and the TCRdb table lists in-frame clones only, not all of them. That table gives V, J and clone size, and the DNA gave D and trimming. The data hold 130,000 to 150,000 clones, with about 89% observed a single time. Germline assignment: CDR1 SGHAT and CDR2 FQDESV (reference sequence). The V segment lost 6 bases and the J segment 1 base; nucleotides outside the gene matches: 7. The CDR3 runs 15 residues. This chain connects TRBV11-1 to TRBJ2-7, with 9 bases lining up with TRBD2. This clonotype was obtained from a man older than 75 with acute or convalescent COVID-19. The sequenced sample was peripheral blood. Here the CDR3 DNA reads TGTGCCAGCAGTCTACTAGCGGGTGAGTCCTACGAGCAGTACTTC. This codes for CASSLLAGESYEQYF.